This note documents a single T cell receptor (beta chain) sequence. Its antigen is currently unknown. This record comes from a study of response to subunit inactivated influenza vaccine. The study, taken as a whole, reports: Few new T cells, the authors suggested, are recruited by each seasonal influenza vaccination.

TCRdb used MiXCR to reprocess the RT-PCR reads, holding one entry per CDR3 protein. The profile shows some 800,000 distinct CDR3 sequences, 21% of them singletons. CDR3 length: 15 amino acids. The germline gives CDR1 MNHNS, CDR2 SASEGT. V lost 6 bases and J lost 4, with 13 bases in between. This clonotype originated in a man aged 50 to 60 who received an inactivated influenza vaccine. This chain connects TRBV6-1 to TRBJ1-6; D is undetermined. The sequencing here drew on PBMCs from blood, taken 4 to 6 days after vaccination. CDR3 coding DNA: TGTGCCAGCAGAAGGACGGAGACTTATAATTCACCCCTCCACTTT. Translation gives CASRRTETYNSPLHF.